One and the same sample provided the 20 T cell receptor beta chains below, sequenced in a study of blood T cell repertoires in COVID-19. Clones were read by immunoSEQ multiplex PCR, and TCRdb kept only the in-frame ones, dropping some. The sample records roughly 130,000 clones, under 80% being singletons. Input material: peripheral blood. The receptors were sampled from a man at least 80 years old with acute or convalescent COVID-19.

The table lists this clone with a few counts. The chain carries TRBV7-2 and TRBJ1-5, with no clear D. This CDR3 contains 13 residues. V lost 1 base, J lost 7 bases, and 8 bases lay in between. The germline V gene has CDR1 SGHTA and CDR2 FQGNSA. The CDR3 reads CASSLEWRQPQHF. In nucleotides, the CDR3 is TGTGCCAGCAGCTTAGAGTGGCGGCAGCCCCAGCATTTT. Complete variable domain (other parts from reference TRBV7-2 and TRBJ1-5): GAGVSQSPSNKVTEKGKDVELRCDPISGHTALYWYRQSLGQGLEFLIYFQGNSAPDKSGLPSDRFSAERTGGSVSTLTIQRTQQEDSAVYLCASSLEWRQPQHFGDGTRLSIL.

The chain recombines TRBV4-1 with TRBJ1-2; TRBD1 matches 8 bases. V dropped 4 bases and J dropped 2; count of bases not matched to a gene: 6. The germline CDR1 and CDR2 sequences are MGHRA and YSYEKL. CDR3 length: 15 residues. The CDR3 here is CASSLGRTGNYGYTF. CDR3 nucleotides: TGCGCCAGCAGCCTGGGGAGGACAGGGAACTATGGCTACACCTTC.

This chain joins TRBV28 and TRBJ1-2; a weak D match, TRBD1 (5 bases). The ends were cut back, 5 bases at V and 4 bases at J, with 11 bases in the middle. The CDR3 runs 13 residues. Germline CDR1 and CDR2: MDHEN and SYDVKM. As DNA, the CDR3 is TGTGCCAGCAGTAGCCAGGGTATCTATGGCTACACCTTC. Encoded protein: CASSSQGIYGYTF.

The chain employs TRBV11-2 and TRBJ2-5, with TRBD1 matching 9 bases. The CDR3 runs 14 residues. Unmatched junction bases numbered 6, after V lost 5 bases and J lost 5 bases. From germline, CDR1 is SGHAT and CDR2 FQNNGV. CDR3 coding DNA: TGTGCCAGCAGCCTTACAGGGGGCGGTGAGACCCAGTACTTC. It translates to CASSLTGGGETQYF.

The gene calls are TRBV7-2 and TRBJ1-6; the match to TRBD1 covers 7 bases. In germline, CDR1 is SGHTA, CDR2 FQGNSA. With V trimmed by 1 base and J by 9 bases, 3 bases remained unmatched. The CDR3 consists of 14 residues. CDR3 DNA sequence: TGTGCCAGCAGCTTAGACAGGGGCAGTTCACCCCTCCACTTT. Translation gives CASSLDRGSSPLHF.

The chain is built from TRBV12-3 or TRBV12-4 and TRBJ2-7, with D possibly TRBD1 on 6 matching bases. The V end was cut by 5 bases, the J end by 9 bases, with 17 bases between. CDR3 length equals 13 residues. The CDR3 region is CASSNSRGLAQYF. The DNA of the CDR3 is TGTGCCAGCAGTAATTCCAGGGGCTTGGCGCAGTACTTC.

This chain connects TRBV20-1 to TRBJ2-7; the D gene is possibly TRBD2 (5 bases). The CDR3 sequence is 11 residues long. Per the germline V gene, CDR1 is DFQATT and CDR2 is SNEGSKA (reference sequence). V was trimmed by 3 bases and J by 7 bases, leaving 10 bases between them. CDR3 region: CSASWAGEQYF. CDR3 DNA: TGCAGTGCTAGCTGGGCGGGTGAGCAGTACTTC.

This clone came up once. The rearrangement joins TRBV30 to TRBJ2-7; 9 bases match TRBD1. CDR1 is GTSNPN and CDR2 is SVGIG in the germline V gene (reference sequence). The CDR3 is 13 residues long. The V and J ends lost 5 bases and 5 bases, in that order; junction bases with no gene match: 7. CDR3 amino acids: CAWDFTGGNEQYF. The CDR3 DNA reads TGTGCCTGGGACTTTACAGGGGGCAACGAGCAGTACTTC.

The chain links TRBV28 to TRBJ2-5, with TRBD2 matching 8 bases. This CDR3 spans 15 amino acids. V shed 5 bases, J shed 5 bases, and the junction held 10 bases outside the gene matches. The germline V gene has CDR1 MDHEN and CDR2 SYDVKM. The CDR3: CASSLPGGAEETQYF. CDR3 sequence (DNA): TGTGCCAGCAGTCTCCCCGGGGGGGCTGAGGAGACCCAGTACTTC.

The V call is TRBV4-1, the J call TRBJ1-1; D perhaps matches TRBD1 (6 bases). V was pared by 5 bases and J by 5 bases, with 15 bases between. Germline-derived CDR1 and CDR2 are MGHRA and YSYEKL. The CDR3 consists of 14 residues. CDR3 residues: CASSSRGGSTEAFF. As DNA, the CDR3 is TGCGCCAGCAGCTCCAGGGGTGGGTCGACTGAAGCTTTCTTT.

For the CDR3, the DNA is TGTGCCAGCAGCCCAATCCGAGTGCGGGGGGGAAAACTGTTTTTT. Its translation: CASSPIRVRGGKLFF. The chain carries TRBV7-6 and TRBJ1-4, with D possibly matching TRBD1 (5 bases). The germline CDR1 and CDR2 sequences are SGHVS and FNYEAQ. The ends were cut back, 5 bases at V and 10 bases at J, with 20 bases in the middle. The CDR3 consists of 15 residues.

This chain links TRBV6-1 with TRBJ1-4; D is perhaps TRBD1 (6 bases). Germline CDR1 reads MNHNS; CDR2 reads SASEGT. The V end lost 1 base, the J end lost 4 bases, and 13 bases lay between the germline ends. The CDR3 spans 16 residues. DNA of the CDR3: TGTGCCAGCAGTGAAGAAATAGGGGGTTTTAATGAAAAACTGTTTTTT. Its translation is CASSEEIGGFNEKLFF.

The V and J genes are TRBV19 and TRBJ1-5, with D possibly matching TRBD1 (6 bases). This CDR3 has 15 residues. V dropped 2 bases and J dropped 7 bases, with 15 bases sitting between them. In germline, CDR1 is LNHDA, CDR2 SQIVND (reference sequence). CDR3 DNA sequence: TGTGCCAGTAGTATAATACGGGGGGCGAACCAGCCCCAGCATTTT. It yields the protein CASSIIRGANQPQHF.

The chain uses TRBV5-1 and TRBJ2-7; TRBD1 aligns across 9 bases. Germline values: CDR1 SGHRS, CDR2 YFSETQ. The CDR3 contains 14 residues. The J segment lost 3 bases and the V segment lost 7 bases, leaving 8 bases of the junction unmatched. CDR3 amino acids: CASFLPDRGYEQYF. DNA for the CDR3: TGCGCCAGCTTCCTCCCGGACAGGGGCTACGAGCAGTACTTC.

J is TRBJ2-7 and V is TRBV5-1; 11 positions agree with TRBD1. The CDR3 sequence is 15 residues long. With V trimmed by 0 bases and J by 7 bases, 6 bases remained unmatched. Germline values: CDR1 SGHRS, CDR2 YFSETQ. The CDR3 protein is CASSLEDRGLQEQYF. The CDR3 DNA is TGCGCCAGCAGCTTGGAGGACAGGGGGCTTCAAGAGCAGTACTTC.

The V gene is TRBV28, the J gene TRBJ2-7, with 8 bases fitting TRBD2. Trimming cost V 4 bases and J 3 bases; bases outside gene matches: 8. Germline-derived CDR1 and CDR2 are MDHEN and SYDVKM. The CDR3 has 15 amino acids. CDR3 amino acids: CASSSPSGGGYEQYF. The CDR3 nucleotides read TGTGCCAGCAGTTCTCCCAGCGGGGGCGGCTACGAGCAGTACTTC. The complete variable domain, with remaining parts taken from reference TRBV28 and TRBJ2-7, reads DVKVTQSSRYLVKRTGEKVFLECVQDMDHENMFWYRQDPGLGLRLIYFSYDVKMKEKGDIPEGYSVSREKKERFSLILESASTNQTSMYLCASSSPSGGGYEQYFGPGTRLTVT.

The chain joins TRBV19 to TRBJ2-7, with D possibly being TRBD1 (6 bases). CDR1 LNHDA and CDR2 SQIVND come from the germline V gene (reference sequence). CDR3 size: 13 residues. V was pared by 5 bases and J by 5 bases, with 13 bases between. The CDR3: CASSAPGANEQYF. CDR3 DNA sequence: TGTGCCAGTAGTGCCCCAGGGGCGAACGAGCAGTACTTC.

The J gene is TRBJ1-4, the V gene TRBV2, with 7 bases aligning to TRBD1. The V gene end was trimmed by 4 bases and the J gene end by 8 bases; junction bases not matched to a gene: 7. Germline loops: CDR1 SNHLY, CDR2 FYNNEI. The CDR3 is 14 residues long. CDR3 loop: CASSGGLDREKLFF. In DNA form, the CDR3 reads TGTGCCAGCAGTGGGGGACTGGACAGGGAAAAACTGTTTTTT. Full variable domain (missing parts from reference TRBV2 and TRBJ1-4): EPEVTQTPSHQVTQMGQEVILRCVPISNHLYFYWYRQILGQKVEFLVSFYNNEISEKSEIFDDQFSVERPDGSNFTLKIRSTKLEDSAMYFCASSGGLDREKLFFGSGTQLSVL.

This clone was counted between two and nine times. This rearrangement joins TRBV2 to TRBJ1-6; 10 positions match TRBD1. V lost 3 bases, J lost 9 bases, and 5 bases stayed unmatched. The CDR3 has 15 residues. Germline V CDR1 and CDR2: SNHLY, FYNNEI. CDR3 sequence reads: CASSDPGTGVSPLHF. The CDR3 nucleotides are TGTGCCAGCAGTGATCCCGGGACAGGGGTTTCACCCCTCCACTTT. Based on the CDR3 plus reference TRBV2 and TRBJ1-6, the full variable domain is EPEVTQTPSHQVTQMGQEVILRCVPISNHLYFYWYRQILGQKVEFLVSFYNNEISEKSEIFDDQFSVERPDGSNFTLKIRSTKLEDSAMYFCASSDPGTGVSPLHFGNGTRLTVT.

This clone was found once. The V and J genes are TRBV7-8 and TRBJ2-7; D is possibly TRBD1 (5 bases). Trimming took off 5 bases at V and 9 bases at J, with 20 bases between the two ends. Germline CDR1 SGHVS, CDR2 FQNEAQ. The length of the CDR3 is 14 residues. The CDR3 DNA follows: TGTGCCAGCAGCCCAGGCCGATTGACAGTTGCGCAGTACTTC. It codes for CASSPGRLTVAQYF.